Shown below are 9 T cell receptor beta chains from a single sample sequenced in a study of blood T cell repertoires in COVID-19. Here immunoSEQ multiplex PCR was the method, and the copy in TCRdb shows in-frame clones only, minus some. The sample yields over 300,000 clones, nearly 90% seen once. Sequencing used peripheral blood. The receptors come from a man aged 18 to 30 with active or convalescent COVID-19.

This sequence joins TRBV7-2 and TRBJ1-5; tentatively, D is TRBD1 (5 bases). CDR1 and CDR2 (germline): SGHTA, FQGNSA. Trimming took 1 base from V and 9 from J, leaving 13 bases between them. The CDR3 contains 14 residues. CDR3 protein: CASSLGRDSWPQHF. CDR3 bases: TGTGCCAGCAGCTTAGGACGGGACTCTTGGCCCCAGCATTTT.

The chain joins TRBV5-1 to TRBJ1-2, with 8 bases identical to TRBD1. The ends lost 6 bases at V and 2 bases at J; junction bases unmatched: 12. Looked up from germline, CDR1 is SGHRS and CDR2 is YFSETQ. The CDR3 has 16 residues. This chain's CDR3 is CASNQGASTGNYGYTF. The CDR3 nucleotides read TGCGCCAGCAACCAGGGGGCCTCTACAGGGAACTATGGCTACACCTTC.

The chain joins TRBV6-5 to TRBJ2-2; D is ambiguous. Germline V lookup: CDR1 MNHEY, CDR2 SVGAGI. The CDR3 is made up of 14 amino acids. The V end was cut by 4 bases, the J end by 1 base, with 7 bases between. CDR3 amino acids: CASSLAVNTGELFF. CDR3 DNA sequence: TGTGCCAGCAGTTTAGCAGTGAACACCGGGGAGCTGTTTTTT.

In DNA form, the CDR3 reads TGTGCCAGCAGTGACTTAGCGGGGGCCTACAATGAGCAGTTCTTC. This gives the protein CASSDLAGAYNEQFF. V gene TRBV2 combines with J gene TRBJ2-1; 9 bases line up with TRBD2. This CDR3 spans 15 amino acids. Germline V gives CDR1 SNHLY, CDR2 FYNNEI. The V and J ends lost 3 bases and 2 bases, in that order; junction bases with no gene match: 2.

The chain uses TRBV7-3 and TRBJ2-7; D is possibly TRBD1 (5 bases). The CDR3 length is 13 residues. Germline V gives CDR1 SGHTA, CDR2 FQGTGA. V was clipped by 0 bases and J by 4 bases, with 7 bases between them. The DNA for the CDR3 is TGTGCCAGCAGCTTAACCAGGGATTACGAGCAGTACTTC. Its translation is CASSLTRDYEQYF.

The chain links TRBV15 to TRBJ1-2; D perhaps matches TRBD1 (5 bases). This CDR3 has 16 amino acids. CDR1 is LNHNV, CDR2 YYDKDF, per germline (reference sequence). V lost 8 bases and J lost 4, with 23 bases in between. The CDR3 DNA follows: TGTGCCACCCAGCCATGGATTGCAGGGCTAAGCTATGGCTACACCTTC. Its protein is CATQPWIAGLSYGYTF. Full variable domain (rest looked up from reference TRBV15 and TRBJ1-2): DAMVIQNPRYQVTQFGKPVTLSCSQTLNHNVMYWYQQKSSQAPKLLFHYYDKDFNNEADTPDNFQSRRPNTSFCFLDIRSPGLGDTAMYLCATQPWIAGLSYGYTFGSGTRLTVV.

CDR3 nucleotides: TGTGCTAGTGGTTGGACAGGGAAGAACACCGGGGAGCTGTTTTTT. It encodes CASGWTGKNTGELFF. This chain links TRBV12-5 with TRBJ2-2; 8 bases match TRBD1. CDR3 length: 15 residues. V shed 4 bases and J 1 base; nucleotides not matched to a gene: 2. Germline V gene data show CDR1 as LGHNT and CDR2 as FRNRAP.

The V and J genes are TRBV2 and TRBJ2-7; weak D call: TRBD2 (5 bases). The CDR3 runs 13 residues. Trimming left V 2 bases short and J 6 bases short, with 11 bases between. Germline V gives CDR1 SNHLY, CDR2 FYNNEI. CDR3 loop: CASSEFLAGEQYF. The CDR3 nucleotides read TGTGCCAGCAGTGAATTTTTGGCGGGCGAGCAGTACTTC.

The CDR3, as DNA: TGTGCCAGCAGTAACGACCAGGGGAGGGAAAACATTCAGTACTTC. Encoded protein: CASSNDQGRENIQYF. This chain connects TRBV25-1 to TRBJ2-4; TRBD2 might be the D (7 bases). V was shortened by 5 bases and J by 5 bases, with 16 bases between the two germline ends. CDR3 length: 15 amino acids. Germline V gives CDR1 MGHDK, CDR2 SYGVNS. Full variable domain (rest looked up from reference TRBV25-1 and TRBJ2-4): EADIYQTPRYLVIGTGKKITLECSQTMGHDKMYWYQQDPGMELHLIHYSYGVNSTEKGDLSSESTVSRIRTEHFPLTLESARPSHTSQYLCASSNDQGRENIQYFGAGTRLSVL.